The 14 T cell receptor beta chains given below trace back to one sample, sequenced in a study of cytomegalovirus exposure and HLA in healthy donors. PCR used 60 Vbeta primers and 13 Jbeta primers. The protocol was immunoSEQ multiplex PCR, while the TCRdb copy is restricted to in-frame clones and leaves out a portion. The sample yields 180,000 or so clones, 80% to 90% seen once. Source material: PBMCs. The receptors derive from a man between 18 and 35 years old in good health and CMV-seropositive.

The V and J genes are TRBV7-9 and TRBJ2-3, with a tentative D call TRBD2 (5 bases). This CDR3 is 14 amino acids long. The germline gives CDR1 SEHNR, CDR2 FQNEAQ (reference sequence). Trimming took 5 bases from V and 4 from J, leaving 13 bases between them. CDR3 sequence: CASSPEGRADTQYF. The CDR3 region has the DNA TGTGCCAGCAGCCCAGAGGGTAGGGCAGATACGCAGTATTTT.

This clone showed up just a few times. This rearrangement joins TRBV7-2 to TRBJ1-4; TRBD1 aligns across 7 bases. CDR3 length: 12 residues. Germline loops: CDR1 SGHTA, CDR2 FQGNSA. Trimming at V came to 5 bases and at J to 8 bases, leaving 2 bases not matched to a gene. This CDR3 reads CASSVQGEKLFF. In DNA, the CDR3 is TGTGCCAGCAGCGTACAGGGGGAAAAACTGTTTTTT.

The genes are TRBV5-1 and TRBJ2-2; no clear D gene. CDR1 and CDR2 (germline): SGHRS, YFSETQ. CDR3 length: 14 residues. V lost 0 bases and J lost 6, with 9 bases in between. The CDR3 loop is CASSLVQDSGELFF. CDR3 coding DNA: TGCGCCAGCAGCTTGGTGCAGGATTCCGGGGAGCTGTTTTTT.

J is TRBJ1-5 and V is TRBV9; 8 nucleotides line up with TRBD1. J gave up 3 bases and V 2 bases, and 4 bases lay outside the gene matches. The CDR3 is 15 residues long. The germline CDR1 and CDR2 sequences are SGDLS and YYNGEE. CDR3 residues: CASSVTGGDNQPQHF. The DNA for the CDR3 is TGTGCCAGCAGCGTCACAGGGGGAGACAATCAGCCCCAGCATTTT.

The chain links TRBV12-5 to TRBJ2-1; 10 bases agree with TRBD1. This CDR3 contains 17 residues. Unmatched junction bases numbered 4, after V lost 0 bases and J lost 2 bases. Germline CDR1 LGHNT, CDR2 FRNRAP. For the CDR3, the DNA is TGTGCTAGTGGTTTGGTATTAGGACAGGGGGCCTACAATGAGCAGTTCTTC. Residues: CASGLVLGQGAYNEQFF.

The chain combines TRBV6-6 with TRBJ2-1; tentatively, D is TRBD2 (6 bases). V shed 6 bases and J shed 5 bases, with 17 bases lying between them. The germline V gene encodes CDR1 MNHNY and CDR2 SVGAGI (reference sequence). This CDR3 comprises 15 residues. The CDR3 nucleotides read TGTGCCAGCAGGGGATTCCGGGACTTAAACAATGAGCAGTTCTTC. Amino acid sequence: CASRGFRDLNNEQFF.

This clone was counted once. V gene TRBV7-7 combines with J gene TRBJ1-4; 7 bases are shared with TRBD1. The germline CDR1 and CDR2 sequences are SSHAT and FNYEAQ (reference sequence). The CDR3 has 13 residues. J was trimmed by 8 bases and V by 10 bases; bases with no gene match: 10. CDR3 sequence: CATSRRQGEKLFF. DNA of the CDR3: TGTGCCACCTCCCGGAGACAGGGAGAAAAACTGTTTTTT.

The CDR3 coding sequence is TGTGCCAGCAGCGTAGAAGGGGACTTTTACAATGAGCAGTTCTTC. This translates into CASSVEGDFYNEQFF. The gene calls are TRBV9 and TRBJ2-1; a weak D match, TRBD2 (6 bases). Germline V gene data show CDR1 as SGDLS and CDR2 as YYNGEE. V dropped 0 bases and J dropped 4 bases, with 11 bases sitting between them. This CDR3 has 15 amino acids. Full variable domain (remainder filled in from reference TRBV9 and TRBJ2-1): DSGVTQTPKHLITATGQRVTLRCSPRSGDLSVYWYQQSLDQGLQFLIQYYNGEERAKGNILERFSAQQFPDLHSELNLSSLELGDSALYFCASSVEGDFYNEQFFGPGTRLTVL.

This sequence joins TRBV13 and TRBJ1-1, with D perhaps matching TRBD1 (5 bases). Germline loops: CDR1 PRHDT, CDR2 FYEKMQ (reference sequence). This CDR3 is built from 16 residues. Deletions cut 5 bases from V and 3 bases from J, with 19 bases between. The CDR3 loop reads CASSPWGVSKDTEAFF. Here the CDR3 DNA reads TGTGCCAGCAGCCCTTGGGGGGTCAGCAAGGACACTGAAGCTTTCTTT.

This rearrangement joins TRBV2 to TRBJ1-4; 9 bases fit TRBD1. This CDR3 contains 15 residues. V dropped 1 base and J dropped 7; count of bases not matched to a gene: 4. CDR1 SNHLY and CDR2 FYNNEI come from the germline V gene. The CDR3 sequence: CASSEGQGEVEKLFF. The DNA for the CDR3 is TGTGCCAGCAGTGAAGGACAGGGGGAAGTTGAAAAACTGTTTTTT.

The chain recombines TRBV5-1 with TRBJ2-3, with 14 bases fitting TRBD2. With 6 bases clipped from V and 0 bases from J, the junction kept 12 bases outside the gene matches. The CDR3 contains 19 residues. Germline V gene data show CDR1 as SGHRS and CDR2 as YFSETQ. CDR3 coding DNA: TGCGCCAGCACCTTTGGGACTAGCGGGGGACCCCTGAGCACAGATACGCAGTATTTT. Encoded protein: CASTFGTSGGPLSTDTQYF.

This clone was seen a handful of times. The CDR3 here is CASSQVPGQGVDYEQYF. DNA of the CDR3: TGCGCCAGCAGCCAAGTTCCGGGGCAGGGGGTGGACTACGAGCAGTACTTC. This chain connects TRBV4-1 to TRBJ2-7; 7 bases align to TRBD1. This CDR3 spans 17 amino acids. V shed 1 base and J 3 bases; nucleotides not matched to a gene: 12. Germline V gene lookup returns CDR1 MGHRA and CDR2 YSYEKL.

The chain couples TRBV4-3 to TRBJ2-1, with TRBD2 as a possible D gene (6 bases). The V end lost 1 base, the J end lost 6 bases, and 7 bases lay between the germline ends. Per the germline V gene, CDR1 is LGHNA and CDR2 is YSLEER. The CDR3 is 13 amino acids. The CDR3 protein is CASSQGTINEQFF. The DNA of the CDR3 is TGCGCCAGCAGCCAAGGGACTATCAATGAGCAGTTCTTC.

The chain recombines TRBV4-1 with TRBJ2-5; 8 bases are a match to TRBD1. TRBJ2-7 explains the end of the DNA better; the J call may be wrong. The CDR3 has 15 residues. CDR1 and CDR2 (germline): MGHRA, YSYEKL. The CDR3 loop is CASSQVRTGRAEQYF. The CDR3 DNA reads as TGCGCCAGCAGCCAAGTCAGGACAGGGAGAGCCGAGCAGTACTTC.